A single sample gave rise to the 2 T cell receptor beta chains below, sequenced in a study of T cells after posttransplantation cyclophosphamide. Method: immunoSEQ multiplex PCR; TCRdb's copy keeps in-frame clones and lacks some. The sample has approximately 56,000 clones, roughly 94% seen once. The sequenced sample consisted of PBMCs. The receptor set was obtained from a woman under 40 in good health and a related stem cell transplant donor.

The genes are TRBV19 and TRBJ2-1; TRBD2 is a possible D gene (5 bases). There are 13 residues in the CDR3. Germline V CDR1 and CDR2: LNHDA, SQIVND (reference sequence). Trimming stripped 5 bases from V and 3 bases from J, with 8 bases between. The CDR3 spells CASSPDYYNEQFF. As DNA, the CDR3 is TGTGCCAGTAGTCCAGACTACTACAATGAGCAGTTCTTC.

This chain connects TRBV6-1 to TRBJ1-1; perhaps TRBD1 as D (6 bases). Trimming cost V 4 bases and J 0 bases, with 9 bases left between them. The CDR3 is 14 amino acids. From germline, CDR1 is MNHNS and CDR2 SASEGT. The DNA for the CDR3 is TGTGCCAGCAGTGGGGGGCAGATGAACACTGAAGCTTTCTTT. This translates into CASSGGQMNTEAFF.